The rows below give T cell receptor beta chains drawn from one sample of a study of prognosis after radiotherapy for stage I lung cancer. MiXCR, applied by TCRdb to the multiplex PCR reads, yields one record per CDR3 protein. Here the sample spans 25,000 to 35,000 distinct CDR3 sequences, 32% being singletons. Sequencing used PBMCs, obtained before or after stereotactic body radiation therapy (not recorded which). The origin of the receptors is a donor over 45 with non-small cell lung cancer. CDR3s include the opening cysteine and the closing phenylalanine or tryptophan. The order of the fields is V gene, D gene, clone size, J gene, CDR3 protein, CDR3 DNA. D genes are given only for firm matches. Clone size is stated in some rows and not others, as once, few, many or a class when expanded.

>TRBV19|TRBD2|many|TRBJ2-1
CASKLAGLTYNEQFF
TGTGCCAGTAAGCTAGCGGGTCTAACCTACAATGAGCAGTTCTTC
>TRBV25-1|TRBD1|many|TRBJ1-2
CASSESTTGVGYTF
TGTGCCAGCAGTGAATCGACGACAGGGGTTGGCTACACCTTC
>TRBV10-3|TRBD1|many|TRBJ1-4
CAISTGGSRAELFF
TGTGCCATCTCGACAGGGGGCTCTAGGGCAGAACTGTTTTTT
>TRBV11-2|.|many|TRBJ1-6
CASSYRTIASPLHF
TGTGCCAGCAGTTACAGGACCATCGCTTCACCCCTCCACTTT
>TRBV28|.|.|TRBJ1-5
CANSLLQVLYSNQPQHF
TGTGCCAACAGTTTATTACAGGTCCTTTATAGCAATCAGCCCCAGCATTTT
>TRBV15|.|many|TRBJ1-3
CATSRRDSRDTIYF
TGTGCCACCAGCAGGCGGGACTCCCGGGACACCATATATTTT
>TRBV27|.|many|TRBJ2-2
CASSLINRVGNTGELFF
TGTGCCAGCAGCCTTATAAACAGGGTCGGGAACACCGGGGAGCTGTTTTTT
>TRBV7-8|TRBD1|many|TRBJ1-5
CASSPTGELDQPQHF
TGTGCCAGCAGCCCGACAGGGGAGTTGGATCAGCCCCAGCATTTT
>TRBV5-1|.|many|TRBJ2-1
CASRRLTAEYNEQFF
TGCGCCAGCCGTCGACTGACCGCAGAATACAATGAGCAGTTCTTC
>TRBV9|TRBD1|many|TRBJ2-7
CASSVGDSLSYEQYF
TGTGCCAGCAGCGTTGGGGACAGTCTTTCCTACGAGCAGTACTTC
>TRBV5-1|TRBD2|many|TRBJ2-7
CASSSRGLTSGSSYEQYF
TGCGCCAGCAGCTCCAGGGGACTGACTAGCGGGAGCTCCTACGAGCAGTACTTC
>TRBV7-2|.|.|TRBJ1-1
CASSSDGQGYWLF
TGTGCCAGCAGCTCCGACGGGCAGGGCTATTGGCTCTTT
>TRBV5-1|.|many|TRBJ2-3
CASAQGKHTDTQYF
TGCGCCAGCGCCCAAGGGAAACACACAGATACGCAGTATTTT
>TRBV7-9|.|many|TRBJ2-7
CASSLGLLPYEQYF
TGTGCCAGCAGCCTGGGACTGCTCCCCTACGAGCAGTACTTC